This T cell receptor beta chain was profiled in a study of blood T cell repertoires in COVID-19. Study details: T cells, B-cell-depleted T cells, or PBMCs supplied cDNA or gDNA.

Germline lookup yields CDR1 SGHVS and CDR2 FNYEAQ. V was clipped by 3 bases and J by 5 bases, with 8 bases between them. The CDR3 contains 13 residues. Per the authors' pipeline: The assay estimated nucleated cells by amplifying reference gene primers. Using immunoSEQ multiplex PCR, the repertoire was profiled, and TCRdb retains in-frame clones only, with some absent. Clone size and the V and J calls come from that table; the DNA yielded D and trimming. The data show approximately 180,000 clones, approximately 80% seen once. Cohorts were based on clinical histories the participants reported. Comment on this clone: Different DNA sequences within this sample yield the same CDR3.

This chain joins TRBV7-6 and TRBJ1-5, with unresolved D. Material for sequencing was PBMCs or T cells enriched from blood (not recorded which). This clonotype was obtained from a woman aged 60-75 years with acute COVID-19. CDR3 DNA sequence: TGTGCCAGCAGCTTTGCCGGGGATCAGCCCCAGCATTTT. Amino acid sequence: CASSFAGDQPQHF.